Each of the 9 T cell receptor beta chains below was sequenced from the same sample in a study of CD8 T cells in ankylosing spondylitis. TCRdb called the 5' RACE reads again in MiXCR, with one record for every CDR3 protein. Of approximately 200,000 distinct CDR3 sequences listed, over 10% were seen once; the top ten hold approximately 16%. The specimen was blood, either unsorted or a sorted T cell fraction (not recorded which). The receptors were sampled from a male donor with ankylosing spondylitis or in good health (not recorded which).

The chain recombines TRBV11-1 with TRBJ2-1; TRBD2 matches 14 bases. V trimming: 5 bases; J trimming: 0 bases; junction bases outside the gene matches: 12. The CDR3 totals 20 residues. Germline-derived CDR1 and CDR2 are SGHAT and FQDESV (reference sequence). CDR3 loop: CASSPAGTSGRTDSYNEQFF. The CDR3, as DNA: TGTGCCAGCAGCCCCGCCGGGACTAGCGGGAGAACTGACTCCTACAATGAGCAGTTCTTC.

The V gene is TRBV6-1, the J gene TRBJ1-1; 7 bases agree with TRBD1. The trim removed 5 bases at V and 3 bases at J, leaving 9 bases unmatched. CDR1 MNHNS and CDR2 SASEGT come from the germline V gene. This CDR3 region has 15 residues. CDR3 sequence (DNA): TGTGCCAGCAGTCCCCGACAGGGCAAAGACACTGAAGCTTTCTTT. Amino acid sequence: CASSPRQGKDTEAFF.

The V gene is TRBV6-5, the J gene TRBJ2-7; D unresolved. Per germline, CDR1 MNHEY and CDR2 SVGAGI. Trimming shortened V by 2 bases and J by 0 bases, and 8 bases separated the two germline ends. CDR3 size: 14 residues. The CDR3 sequence is CASSYTADSYEQYF. DNA of the CDR3: TGTGCCAGCAGTTACACCGCCGACTCCTACGAGCAGTACTTC.

This chain links TRBV19 with TRBJ1-1, with 7 positions matching TRBD1. V lost 5 bases and J lost 1; bases outside the gene matches: 4. Germline lookup yields CDR1 LNHDA and CDR2 SQIVND (reference sequence). The length of the CDR3 is 14 residues. In DNA, the CDR3 is TGTGCCAGTAGTTGGGACAGCACGAACACTGAAGCTTTCTTT. This translates into CASSWDSTNTEAFF. The entire variable domain, with the rest obtained from reference TRBV19 and TRBJ1-1, is as follows: DGGITQSPKYLFRKEGQNVTLSCEQNLNHDAMYWYRQDPGQGLRLIYYSQIVNDFQKGDIAEGYSVSREKKESFPLTVTSAQKNPTAFYLCASSWDSTNTEAFFGQGTRLTVV.

V is TRBV13 and J is TRBJ1-4; possibly TRBD1 for D (6 bases). The CDR3 has 15 amino acids. The germline V and J ends were trimmed by 1 base and 3 bases, with 9 bases remaining between them. Germline assignment: CDR1 PRHDT and CDR2 FYEKMQ (reference sequence). CDR3 DNA sequence: TGTGCCAGCAGCTTAGAGGGGGAACCTAATGAAAAACTGTTTTTT. Its translation is CASSLEGEPNEKLFF.

The chain couples TRBV6-1 to TRBJ2-7; D possibly corresponds to TRBD2 (5 bases). The CDR3 contains 14 residues. V lost 3 bases and J 1 base, leaving 10 bases between the germline ends. Germline loops: CDR1 MNHNS, CDR2 SASEGT. CDR3 amino acids: CASSDTRGSYEQYF. CDR3 in DNA: TGTGCCAGCAGTGACACACGGGGATCCTACGAGCAGTACTTC.

The DNA for the CDR3 is TGTGCCAGCAGCTTGGGTGACAGGGGGCGCGAAGATGGCTACACCTTC. Translated: CASSLGDRGREDGYTF. The chain has TRBV5-5 and TRBJ1-2; 10 nucleotides line up with TRBD1. The CDR3 is 16 amino acids. With 0 bases clipped from V and 6 bases from J, the junction kept 8 bases outside the gene matches. CDR1 is SGHKS and CDR2 is YYEKEE in the germline V gene (reference sequence).

This clonotype was counted at least ten times. The chain recombines TRBV27 with TRBJ2-1, with TRBD2 identical over 9 bases. Germline CDR1 MNHEY, CDR2 SMNVEV (reference sequence). The CDR3 totals 13 residues. Trimming at V came to 5 bases and at J to 15 bases, leaving 11 bases not matched to a gene. The CDR3 region has the DNA TGTGCCAGCAGTCTCCCAGCTAGCGGGGACACGTTCTTC. Its translation: CASSLPASGDTFF.

This clonotype has at least ten counts. This chain links TRBV5-1 with TRBJ2-7; possible D gene TRBD1, 6 bases. The germline V gene encodes CDR1 SGHRS and CDR2 YFSETQ. Trimming left V 0 bases short and J 2 bases short, with 9 bases between. This CDR3 spans 14 amino acids. The CDR3 loop reads CASSLEDRPYEQYF. In DNA form, the CDR3 reads TGCGCCAGCAGCTTGGAGGACAGACCCTACGAGCAGTACTTC. The variable domain in full, with the rest retrieved from reference TRBV5-1 and TRBJ2-7, is KAGVTQTPRYLIKTRGQQVTLSCSPISGHRSVSWYQQTPGQGLQFLFEYFSETQRNKGNFPGRFSGRQFSNSRSEMNVSTLELGDSALYLCASSLEDRPYEQYFGPGTRLTVT.